This T cell receptor beta chain was captured in a study of blood T cells in healthy people across ages. This clonotype was seen a few times. Those donating, healthy Caucasian individuals from Russia, were aged about 6 to 95. The second PCR ran roughly 7 to 12 cycles with a sample-barcoded 5' primer and J-beta primers. Each single sample gave us at least 2.5 million CDR3-containing paired-end reads. Using its own MiXCR run on the 5' RACE reads, TCRdb lists one record per CDR3 protein. This sample yields about 940,000 distinct CDR3 sequences, of which around 48% are seen a single time; about an eighth belongs to the top ten. V lost 0 bases and J lost 1, with 4 bases in between. The CDR3 covers 13 residues. Germline V gives CDR1 DFQATT, CDR2 SNEGSKA (reference sequence).

This clonotype originated in a man younger than 40 in good health. The specimen was blood. The chain carries TRBV20-1 and TRBJ1-5; D not certain. The CDR3 DNA sequence: TGCAGTGCTAGAGAGTCGAGCAATCAGCCCCAGCATTTT. As protein: CSARESSNQPQHF.